Presented here are 2 T cell receptor beta chains from one specimen sequenced in a study of radiation and T cells in renal cell carcinoma. TCRdb's copy holds only in-frame clones and misses some; the assay was immunoSEQ multiplex PCR. The sample includes about 25,000 clones, 55% to 70% seen only once; the top ten take roughly 23%. Stated treatment: treatment-naive control, cytoreductive nephrectomy. The starting material was tumor tissue, obtained from a patient whose treatment was nephrectomy without radiotherapy. The receptors derive from a man aged 40-55 years with renal cell carcinoma.

Turning to this clone: Other DNA sequences within the sample encode an identical CDR3. V usage is TRBV20-1 and J usage is TRBJ2-7; D is uncertain. Trimming stripped 6 bases from V and 3 bases from J, with 9 bases between. Looked up from germline, CDR1 is DFQATT and CDR2 is SNEGSKA (reference sequence). The CDR3 is 11 amino acids. The CDR3 loop is CSARPYYEQYF. As DNA, the CDR3 is TGCAGTGCACGGCCTTACTACGAGCAGTACTTC.

This clone appeared a few times. This sequence joins TRBV7-9 and TRBJ1-2; the D is unclear. The V and J ends lost 4 bases and 6 bases respectively, with 15 bases between them. The CDR3 loop spans 14 amino acids. The germline CDR1 and CDR2 sequences are SEHNR and FQNEAQ (reference sequence). The CDR3 region is CASSSHRVLDGYTF. CDR3 nucleotides: TGTGCCAGCAGCTCCCACCGGGTTTTGGATGGCTACACCTTC.